These 5 T cell receptor beta chains share one sample of origin, sequenced in a study. Each CDR3 protein is one row after TCRdb ran MiXCR on the RT-PCR reads. This sample has around 700,000 distinct CDR3 sequences, with about 14% found just once. The sequenced sample was memory CD4+ T cells from blood. These receptors came from a female donor in good health, serving as a healthy control.

The sample holds many counts of this clonotype. The chain combines TRBV6-2 or TRBV6-3 with TRBJ2-1; 10 nucleotides line up with TRBD2. V was clipped by 8 bases and J by 15 bases; unmatched bases: 19. The CDR3 totals 15 residues. CDR1 MNHEY and CDR2 SVGEGT come from the germline V gene. CDR3 loop: CASSKGIAGGPGLFF. CDR3 nucleotides: TGTGCCAGCTCCAAAGGGATAGCGGGAGGTCCCGGTCTGTTCTTC.

This clonotype was detected only a few times. V is TRBV27 and J is TRBJ2-5; 10 nucleotides match TRBD2. Germline CDR1 MNHEY, CDR2 SMNVEV (reference sequence). The V segment lost 5 bases and the J segment 9 bases; nucleotides outside the gene matches: 12. CDR3 length: 15 residues. As DNA, the CDR3 is TGTGCCAGCAGTCCCGGGACTAGCGCCGTCTCGGCCCAGTACTTC. Residues: CASSPGTSAVSAQYF.

There are a few counts of this clonotype. V and J are TRBV7-8 and TRBJ2-5; D gene ambiguous. The V end lost 0 bases, the J end lost 2 bases, and 10 bases lay between the germline ends. Germline-derived CDR1 and CDR2 are SGHVS and FQNEAQ. This CDR3 contains 15 residues. CDR3 bases: TGTGCCAGCAGCTTAGCAGGGAATGTACAAGAGACCCAGTACTTC. This encodes CASSLAGNVQETQYF.

This clonotype was counted only a few times. This chain joins TRBV20-1 and TRBJ1-5, with 10 bases matching TRBD1. The CDR3 covers 13 residues. Germline CDR1 DFQATT, CDR2 SNEGSKA (reference sequence). J was trimmed by 3 bases and V by 8 bases; bases with no gene match: 4. CDR3 DNA: TGCAGTAGACAGGGGGCCCACAATCAGCCCCAGCATTTT. Translating it yields CSRQGAHNQPQHF.

The V gene is TRBV6-2 or TRBV6-3, the J gene TRBJ1-5; TRBD1 aligns across 10 bases. Germline V gene data show CDR1 as MNHEY and CDR2 as SVGEGT. This CDR3 spans 16 amino acids. V dropped 2 bases and J dropped 6; count of bases not matched to a gene: 7. CDR3 region: CASSYVTGGKGQPQHF. The CDR3 DNA sequence: TGTGCCAGCAGTTACGTGACAGGGGGCAAGGGTCAGCCCCAGCATTTT.